The 8 T cell receptor beta chains listed next were all sequenced from one sample in a study of early T cells in non-severe SARS-CoV-2 infection. A single record per CDR3 protein comes from TCRdb applying MiXCR to the 5' RACE reads. The repertoire holds about 40,000 distinct CDR3 sequences, over 4% seen once, with approximately 4.8% in the top ten. The source material was whole blood. The source is an adult who was a healthcare worker with PCR-confirmed SARS-CoV-2 infection or an uninfected control (not recorded which).

This chain joins TRBV5-1 and TRBJ2-5, with a tentative D call TRBD2 (6 bases). This CDR3 has 14 amino acids. The germline V gene encodes CDR1 SGHRS and CDR2 YFSETQ. Trimming left V 4 bases short and J 5 bases short, with 15 bases between. The DNA for the CDR3 is TGCGCCAGCAGCGTAGGCGGGGCGGTGGAGACCCAGTACTTC. Protein product: CASSVGGAVETQYF.

This clonotype was recorded many times. This chain links TRBV12-3 or TRBV12-4 with TRBJ2-3; the D gene is possibly TRBD2 (6 bases). CDR3 length: 12 amino acids. The V end lost 7 bases, the J end lost 5 bases, and 10 bases lay between the germline ends. CDR3 in amino acids: CASTAGIDTQYF. The CDR3 nucleotides are TGTGCCAGCACCGCGGGGATAGATACGCAGTATTTT.

The chain joins TRBV11-2 to TRBJ1-4; no clear D. Germline V gives CDR1 SGHAT, CDR2 FQNNGV. This CDR3 spans 14 amino acids. V gave up 5 bases and J gave up 7 bases, with 14 bases separating them. The CDR3 nucleotides read TGTGCCAGCAGCCCACTCCCTCGGGCTGAAAAACTGTTTTTT. It translates to CASSPLPRAEKLFF.

This clonotype showed up many times. One end of the junction varies from germline; a read error may be responsible. The chain combines TRBV12-3 or TRBV12-4 with TRBJ2-7; the match to TRBD2 covers 9 bases. The CDR3 loop spans 14 amino acids. The CDR3 DNA reads TGTGCCAGCAGTATAGCGGGGGTAAGAAACGAGCAGTACTTC. As protein: CASSIAGVRNEQYF.

This clonotype was detected many times. V and J are TRBV5-1 and TRBJ2-7; D possibly corresponds to TRBD2 (7 bases). From germline, CDR1 is SGHRS and CDR2 YFSETQ. The V end lost 4 bases, the J end lost 6 bases, and 17 bases lay between the germline ends. CDR3 length: 14 residues. The CDR3 loop reads CASSGGGMYGEQYF. DNA for the CDR3: TGCGCCAGCAGCGGCGGGGGCATGTACGGCGAGCAGTACTTC.

The table lists this clonotype with a few counts. The rearrangement uses TRBV7-9 and TRBJ2-7; 8 bases agree with TRBD2. Germline CDR1 and CDR2: SEHNR and FQNEAQ (reference sequence). The ends lost 5 bases at V and 3 bases at J; junction bases unmatched: 6. CDR3 length: 14 residues. The CDR3 protein is CASSPSGLDYEQYF. CDR3 bases: TGTGCCAGCAGCCCTAGCGGGTTGGACTACGAGCAGTACTTC. Full variable domain (rest looked up from reference TRBV7-9 and TRBJ2-7): DTGVSQNPRHKITKRGQNVTFRCDPISEHNRLYWYRQTLGQGPEFLTYFQNEAQLEKSRLLSDRFSAERPKGSFSTLEIQRTEQGDSAMYLCASSPSGLDYEQYFGPGTRLTVT.

This clonotype was observed many times. This sequence joins TRBV2 and TRBJ2-5; D is unresolved. Germline V gene lookup returns CDR1 SNHLY and CDR2 FYNNEI. The V gene lost 6 bases and the J gene lost 0 bases, with 11 bases spanning the gap. The CDR3 extends over 14 amino acids. The CDR3 nucleotides read TGTGCCAGCAGGGAAAACCCGTACCAAGAGACCCAGTACTTC. As protein: CASRENPYQETQYF.

This clonotype was seen repeatedly, ten times or more. The CDR3 protein is CASSPRTGQETQYF. The CDR3 DNA sequence: TGTGCCAGCTCACCAAGGACGGGTCAAGAGACCCAGTACTTC. The chain recombines TRBV18 with TRBJ2-5; D is unresolved. Per the germline V gene, CDR1 is KGHSH and CDR2 is LQKENI. Trimming took off 2 bases at V and 2 bases at J, with 9 bases between the two ends. This CDR3 has 14 amino acids.